The 10 T cell receptor beta chains below were found in one sample sequenced in a study of tumor-infiltrating lymphocytes in primary liver carcinoma. Both RNA and DNA were isolated together from about 20-30 mg of bulk tissue that had not been sorted. Total RNA amounting to around 450 ng was the source from which TCR beta cDNA was made with a constant-region primer. Each TCR beta library was derived from three nested multiplex PCR rounds that employed slightly modified ARM-PCR. Investigators reported that the first two PCR rounds, at 10 to 11 cycles each, used TRBV1-TRBV30 forward primers with a C-beta reverse primer. TCRdb recomputed calls from the multiplex PCR reads with MiXCR, one row per CDR3 protein. The sample has 100,000 to 120,000 distinct CDR3 sequences; roughly 80% are singletons. Source material: liver tumor tissue from sampling region 3. Subset meaning: tumor region T3, left-lateral pole. These receptors were taken from a man in his forties with primary liver carcinoma and hepatitis B virus infection.

For this clonotype: The germline gene is not matched at one end of the junction; a read error may be the cause. CDR3 nucleotides: TGTGCCAGCAGTGAAACCCCGACTAGCGGGACCTCCTACAATGAGGAGTTCTTC. It translates to CASSETPTSGTSYNEEFF. This sequence joins TRBV6-1 and TRBJ2-1; 11 bases map to TRBD2. This CDR3 is 18 amino acids long. Germline-derived CDR1 and CDR2 are MNHNS and SASEGT.

To note about this clonotype: Because the CDR3 is missing its conserved closing phenylalanine or tryptophan, this is likely a read error. This chain connects TRBV6-5 to TRBJ2-1, with 8 bases fitting TRBD1. The CDR3 is made up of 12 amino acids. Germline CDR1 MNHEY, CDR2 SVGAGI. CDR3 sequence (DNA): TGTGTCACTAGGACAGGGTCCAATGAGCAGTTCTCC. As protein: CVTRTGSNEQFS.

About this clonotype itself: Without the conserved terminal phenylalanine or tryptophan, this CDR3 likely stems from a read error. V and J are TRBV6-6 and TRBJ1-2, with 9 bases that match TRBD1. CDR1 and CDR2 (germline): MNHNY, SVGAGI (reference sequence). The CDR3 is 14 amino acids. CDR3 residues: CPSRPTGDREGYTS. Here the CDR3 DNA reads TGTCCCAGCCGACCTACGGGGGACAGGGAAGGCTACACCTCC.

The V gene is TRBV11-3, the J gene TRBJ2-1; D is possibly TRBD2 (5 bases). Per the germline V gene, CDR1 is SGHNT and CDR2 is YENEEA. The V and J ends lost 6 bases and 5 bases respectively, with 8 bases between them. The CDR3 covers 12 residues. This CDR3 is CASRERDNEQFF. CDR3 nucleotides: TGTGCCAGCAGGGAGAGGGACAATGAGCAGTTCTTC.

This chain joins TRBV4-3 and TRBJ2-1, with a weak D call TRBD1 (8 bases). Germline V lookup: CDR1 LGHNA, CDR2 YSLEER. The V gene lost 5 bases and the J gene lost 7 bases, with 15 bases spanning the gap. The CDR3 has 14 amino acids. CDR3 coding DNA: TGCGCCAGCAGCATGGACAGGGAGGGGAATGAGCAGTTCTTC. Translated, it gives CASSMDREGNEQFF.

As concerns this clonotype: At one end the junction does not follow the germline gene, possibly because of a read error. The rearrangement joins TRBV29-1 to TRBJ2-1; D uncertain. CDR1 is SQVTM, CDR2 ANQGSEA, per germline. CDR3 size: 12 residues. The CDR3 nucleotides are TGCAGCGTTGAAGTCTCCAACAATGAGCAGTTCTTC. This gives the protein CSVEVSNNEQFF.

This chain links TRBV5-6 with TRBJ2-4; 7 bases match TRBD1. V lost 4 bases, J lost 12 bases, and 16 bases stayed unmatched. Per germline, CDR1 SGHDT and CDR2 YYEEEE. This CDR3 has 15 amino acids. The CDR3 DNA sequence: TGTGCCAGCAGCACTACAGGGGCCTTGCAGTACACTCAGTACTTC. This sequence encodes CASSTTGALQYTQYF.

The chain uses TRBV28 and TRBJ1-5, with a tentative D call TRBD1 (6 bases). V lost 6 bases, J lost 12 bases, and 21 bases lay in between. Looked up from germline, CDR1 is MDHEN and CDR2 is SYDVKM. There are 14 residues in the CDR3. This CDR3 is CASRSTGASQDQHF. CDR3 sequence (DNA): TGTGCCAGCAGATCGACAGGTGCTTCCCAGGACCAGCATTTT.

This clonotype has just one count. The conserved closing phenylalanine or tryptophan is absent in this CDR3, likely reflecting a read error. The chain uses TRBV4-2 and TRBJ2-3; D possibly corresponds to TRBD2 (6 bases). The V and J ends lost 7 bases and 0 bases respectively, with 14 bases between them. Germline CDR1 and CDR2: LGHNA and YNFKEQ. The CDR3 consists of 15 residues. CDR3 DNA sequence: TGTGCCAGCAACCTGACTAGTATAAGCACAGATACGCAGTATTGT. Translated, it gives CASNLTSISTDTQYC.

As for this clonotype: A read error may account for a junction end that differs from germline. This rearrangement joins TRBV6-5 to TRBJ2-1; D gene unclear. The length of the CDR3 is 13 residues. Per germline, CDR1 MNHEY and CDR2 SVGAGI. The CDR3 DNA is TGCGCCAGCAGTTACACCATATTAAATGAGCAGTTCTTC. Protein product: CASSYTILNEQFF.